The following is a T cell receptor beta chain sequence with its context. This specimen belongs to a study of T-cell memory formation after mild COVID-19. CDR1 is LGHNA, CDR2 YNFKEQ, per germline. This CDR3 has 17 residues. Trimming at V came to 0 bases and at J to 4 bases, leaving 9 bases not matched to a gene. A single record per CDR3 protein comes from TCRdb applying MiXCR to the 5' RACE reads. This sample has approximately 180,000 distinct CDR3 sequences, with 16% found just once. The rearrangement links TRBV4-2 to TRBJ2-5; 9 positions match TRBD2. The TCR was taken from an adult woman who had mild COVID-19 (a few samples of this study predate the infection). Cell type and time point are not known. Specimen: PBMCs or a T cell subset sorted from them (not recorded which). In DNA, the CDR3 is TGTGCCAGCAGCCAAGAAACCGGGCGGGGGGGCCTAGAGACCCAGTACTTC. Amino acids: CASSQETGRGGLETQYF.